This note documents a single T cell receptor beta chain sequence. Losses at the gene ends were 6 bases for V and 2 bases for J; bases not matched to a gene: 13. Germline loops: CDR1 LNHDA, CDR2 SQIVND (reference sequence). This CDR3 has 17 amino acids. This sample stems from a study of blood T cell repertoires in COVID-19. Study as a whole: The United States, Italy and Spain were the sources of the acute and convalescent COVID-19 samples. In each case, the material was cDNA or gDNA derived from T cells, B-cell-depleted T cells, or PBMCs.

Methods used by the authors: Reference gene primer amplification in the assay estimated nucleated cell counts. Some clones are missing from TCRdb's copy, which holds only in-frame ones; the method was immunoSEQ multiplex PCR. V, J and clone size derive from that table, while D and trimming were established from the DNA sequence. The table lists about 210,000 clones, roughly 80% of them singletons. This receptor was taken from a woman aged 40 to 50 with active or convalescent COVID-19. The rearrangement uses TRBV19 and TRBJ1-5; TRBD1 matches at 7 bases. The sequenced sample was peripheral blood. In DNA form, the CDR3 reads TGTGCCAGTAGCGACGGAATAGGGGGCGATGGCAATCAGCCCCAGCATTTT. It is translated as CASSDGIGGDGNQPQHF.